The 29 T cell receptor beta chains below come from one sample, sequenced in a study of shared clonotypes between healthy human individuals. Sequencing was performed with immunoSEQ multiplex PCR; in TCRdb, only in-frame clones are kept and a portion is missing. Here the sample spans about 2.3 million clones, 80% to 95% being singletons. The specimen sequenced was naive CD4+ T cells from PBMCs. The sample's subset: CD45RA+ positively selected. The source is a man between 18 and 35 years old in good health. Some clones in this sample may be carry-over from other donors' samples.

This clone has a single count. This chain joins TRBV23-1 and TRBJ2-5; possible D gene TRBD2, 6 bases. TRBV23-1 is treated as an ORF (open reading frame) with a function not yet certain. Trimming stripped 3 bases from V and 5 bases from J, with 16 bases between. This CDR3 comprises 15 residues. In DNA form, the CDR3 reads TGCGCCAGCAGTCAGAACGAGACTAGTGAGGAGACCCAGTACTTC. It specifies CASSQNETSEETQYF.

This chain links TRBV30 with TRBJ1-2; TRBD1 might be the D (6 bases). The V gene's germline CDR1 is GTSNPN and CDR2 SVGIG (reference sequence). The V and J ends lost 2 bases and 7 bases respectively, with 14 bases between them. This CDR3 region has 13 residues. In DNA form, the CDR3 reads TGTGCCTGGAGTAGGGGGTGGGCTGGTGGCTACACCTTC. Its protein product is CAWSRGWAGGYTF. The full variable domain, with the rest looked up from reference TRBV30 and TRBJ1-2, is SQTIHQWPATLVQPVGSPLSLECTVEGTSNPNLYWYRQAAGRGLQLLFYSVGIGQISSEVPQNLSASRPQDRQFILSSKKLLLSDSGFYLCAWSRGWAGGYTFGSGTRLTVV.

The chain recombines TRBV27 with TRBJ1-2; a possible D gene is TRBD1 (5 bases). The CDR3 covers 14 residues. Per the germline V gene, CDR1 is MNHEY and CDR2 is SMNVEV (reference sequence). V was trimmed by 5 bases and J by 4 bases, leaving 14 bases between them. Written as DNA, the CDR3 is TGTGCCAGCAGTGCCCTGGGGGAGGGCTATGGCTACACCTTC. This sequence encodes CASSALGEGYGYTF.

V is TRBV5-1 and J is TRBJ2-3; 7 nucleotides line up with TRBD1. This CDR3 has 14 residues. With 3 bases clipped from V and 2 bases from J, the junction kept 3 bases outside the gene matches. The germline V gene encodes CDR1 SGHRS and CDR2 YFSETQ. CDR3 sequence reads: CASSSGQITDTQYF. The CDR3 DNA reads TGCGCCAGCAGCTCGGGACAGATCACAGATACGCAGTATTTT.

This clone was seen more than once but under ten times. CDR3 DNA: TGTGCCAGCAGTGAAACTGCAGCCGGGGAGCTGTTTTTT. Translating it yields CASSETAAGELFF. This chain links TRBV2 with TRBJ2-2, with unresolved D. Trimming cost V 2 bases and J 6 bases, with 7 bases left between them. Looked up from germline, CDR1 is SNHLY and CDR2 is FYNNEI. This CDR3 spans 13 amino acids.

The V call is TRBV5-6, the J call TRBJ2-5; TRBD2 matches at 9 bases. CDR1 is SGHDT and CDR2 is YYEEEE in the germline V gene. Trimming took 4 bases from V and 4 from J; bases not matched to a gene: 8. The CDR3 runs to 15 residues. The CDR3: CASSNSGGLVETQYF. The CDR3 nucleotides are TGTGCCAGCAGCAATAGCGGGGGTCTCGTAGAGACCCAGTACTTC. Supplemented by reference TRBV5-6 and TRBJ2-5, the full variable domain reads DAGVTQSPTHLIKTRGQQVTLRCSPKSGHDTVSWYQQALGQGPQFIFQYYEEEERQRGNFPDRFSGHQFPNYSSELNVNALLLGDSALYLCASSNSGGLVETQYFGPGTRLLVL.

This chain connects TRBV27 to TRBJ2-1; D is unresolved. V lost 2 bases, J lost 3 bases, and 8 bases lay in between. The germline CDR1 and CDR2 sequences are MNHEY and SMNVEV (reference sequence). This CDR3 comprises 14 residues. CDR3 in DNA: TGTGCCAGCAGTTTAGCAAGGTACTACAATGAGCAGTTCTTC. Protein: CASSLARYYNEQFF.

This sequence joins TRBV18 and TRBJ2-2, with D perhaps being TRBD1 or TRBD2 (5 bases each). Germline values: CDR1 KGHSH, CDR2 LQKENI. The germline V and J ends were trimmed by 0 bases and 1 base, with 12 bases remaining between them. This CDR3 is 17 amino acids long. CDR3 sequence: CASSPPQGAGNTGELFF. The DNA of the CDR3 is TGTGCCAGCTCACCACCTCAGGGTGCGGGGAACACCGGGGAGCTGTTTTTT. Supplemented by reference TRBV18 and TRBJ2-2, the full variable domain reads NAGVMQNPRHLVRRRGQEARLRCSPMKGHSHVYWYRQLPEEGLKFMVYLQKENIIDESGMPKERFSAEFPKEGPSILRIQQVVRGDSAAYFCASSPPQGAGNTGELFFGEGSRLTVL.

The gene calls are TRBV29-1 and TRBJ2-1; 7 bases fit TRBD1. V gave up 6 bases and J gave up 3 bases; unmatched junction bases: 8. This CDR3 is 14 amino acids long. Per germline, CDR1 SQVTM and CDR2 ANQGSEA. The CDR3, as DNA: TGCAGCGTGCCCGGGACAGATATCTACAATGAGCAGTTCTTC. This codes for CSVPGTDIYNEQFF.

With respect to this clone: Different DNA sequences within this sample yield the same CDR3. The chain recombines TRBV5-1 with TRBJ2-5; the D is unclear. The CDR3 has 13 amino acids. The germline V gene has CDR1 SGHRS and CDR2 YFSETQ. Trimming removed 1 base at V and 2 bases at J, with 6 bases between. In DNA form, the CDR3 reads TGCGCCAGCAGCTTGTTCGGGCAAGAGACCCAGTACTTC. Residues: CASSLFGQETQYF.

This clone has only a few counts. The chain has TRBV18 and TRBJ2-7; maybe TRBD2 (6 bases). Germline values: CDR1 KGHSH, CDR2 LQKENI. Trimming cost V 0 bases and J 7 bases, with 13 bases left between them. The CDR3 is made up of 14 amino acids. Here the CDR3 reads CASSPPGGPGEQYF. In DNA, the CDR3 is TGTGCCAGCTCACCACCGGGGGGACCAGGGGAGCAGTACTTC.

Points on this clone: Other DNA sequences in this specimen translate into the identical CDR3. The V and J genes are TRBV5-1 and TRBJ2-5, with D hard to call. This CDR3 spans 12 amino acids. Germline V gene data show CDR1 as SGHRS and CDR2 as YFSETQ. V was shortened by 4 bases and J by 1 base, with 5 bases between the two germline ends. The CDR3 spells CASSRLQETQYF. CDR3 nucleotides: TGCGCCAGCAGCAGACTCCAAGAGACCCAGTACTTC.

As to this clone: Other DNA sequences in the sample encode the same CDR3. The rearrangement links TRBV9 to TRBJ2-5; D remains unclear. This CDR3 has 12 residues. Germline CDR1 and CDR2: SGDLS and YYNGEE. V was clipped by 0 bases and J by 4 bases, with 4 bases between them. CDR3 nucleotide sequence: TGTGCCAGCAGCGTAGCGGGAGAGACCCAGTACTTC. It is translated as CASSVAGETQYF.

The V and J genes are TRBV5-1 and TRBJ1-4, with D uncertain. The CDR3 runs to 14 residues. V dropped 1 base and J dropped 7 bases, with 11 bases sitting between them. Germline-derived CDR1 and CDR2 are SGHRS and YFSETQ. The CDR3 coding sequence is TGCGCCAGCAGCTTGTCCACCACGCTTGAAAAACTGTTTTTT. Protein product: CASSLSTTLEKLFF.

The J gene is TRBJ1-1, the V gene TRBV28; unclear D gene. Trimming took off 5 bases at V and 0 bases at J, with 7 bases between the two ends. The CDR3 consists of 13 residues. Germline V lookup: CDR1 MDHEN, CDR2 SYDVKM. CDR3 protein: CASSREMNTEAFF. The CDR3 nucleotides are TGTGCCAGCAGTCGGGAGATGAACACTGAAGCTTTCTTT. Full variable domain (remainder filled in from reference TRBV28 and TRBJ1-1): DVKVTQSSRYLVKRTGEKVFLECVQDMDHENMFWYRQDPGLGLRLIYFSYDVKMKEKGDIPEGYSVSREKKERFSLILESASTNQTSMYLCASSREMNTEAFFGQGTRLTVV.

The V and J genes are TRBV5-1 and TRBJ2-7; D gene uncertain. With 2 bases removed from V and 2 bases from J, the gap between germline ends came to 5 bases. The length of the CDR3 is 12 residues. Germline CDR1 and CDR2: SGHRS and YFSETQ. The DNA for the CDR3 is TGCGCCAGCAGCTTCACAGCCTACGAGCAGTACTTC. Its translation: CASSFTAYEQYF. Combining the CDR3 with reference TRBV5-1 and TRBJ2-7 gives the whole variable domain KAGVTQTPRYLIKTRGQQVTLSCSPISGHRSVSWYQQTPGQGLQFLFEYFSETQRNKGNFPGRFSGRQFSNSRSEMNVSTLELGDSALYLCASSFTAYEQYFGPGTRLTVT.

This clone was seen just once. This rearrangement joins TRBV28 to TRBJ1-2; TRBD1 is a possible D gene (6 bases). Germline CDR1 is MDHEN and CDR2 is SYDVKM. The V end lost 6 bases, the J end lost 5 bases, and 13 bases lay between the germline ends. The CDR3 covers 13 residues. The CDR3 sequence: CASSIDRRYGYTF. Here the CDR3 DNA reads TGTGCCAGCAGCATCGACAGGAGATATGGCTACACCTTC.

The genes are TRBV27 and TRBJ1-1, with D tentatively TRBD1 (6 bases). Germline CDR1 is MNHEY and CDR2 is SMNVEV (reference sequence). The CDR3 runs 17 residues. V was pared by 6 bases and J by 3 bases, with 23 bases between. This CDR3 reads CASSPFFMGGGDTEAFF. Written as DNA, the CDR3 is TGTGCCAGCAGCCCTTTCTTCATGGGGGGCGGCGACACTGAAGCTTTCTTT.

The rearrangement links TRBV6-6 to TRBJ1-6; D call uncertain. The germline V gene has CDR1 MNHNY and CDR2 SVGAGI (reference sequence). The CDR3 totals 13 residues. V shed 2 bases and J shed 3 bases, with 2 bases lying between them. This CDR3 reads CASSYDYNSPLHF. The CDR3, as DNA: TGTGCCAGCAGTTACGACTATAATTCACCCCTCCACTTT.

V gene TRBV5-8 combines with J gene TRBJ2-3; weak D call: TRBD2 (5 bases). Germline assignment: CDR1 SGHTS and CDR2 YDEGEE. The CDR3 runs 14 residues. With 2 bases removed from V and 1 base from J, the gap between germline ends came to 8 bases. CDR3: CASSLRRGTDTQYF. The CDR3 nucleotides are TGTGCCAGCAGCTTACGGCGGGGCACAGATACGCAGTATTTT. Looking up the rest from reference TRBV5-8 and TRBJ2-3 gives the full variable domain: EAGVTQSPTHLIKTRGQQATLRCSPISGHTSVYWYQQALGLGLQFLLWYDEGEERNRGNFPPRFSGRQFPNYSSELNVNALELEDSALYLCASSLRRGTDTQYFGPGTRLTVL.

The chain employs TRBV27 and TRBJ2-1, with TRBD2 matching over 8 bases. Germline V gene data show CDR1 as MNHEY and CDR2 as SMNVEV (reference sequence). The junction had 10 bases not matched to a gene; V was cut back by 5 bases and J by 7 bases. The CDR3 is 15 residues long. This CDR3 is CASSHWTSRGNEQFF. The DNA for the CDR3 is TGTGCCAGCAGTCACTGGACTAGCCGAGGGAATGAGCAGTTCTTC.

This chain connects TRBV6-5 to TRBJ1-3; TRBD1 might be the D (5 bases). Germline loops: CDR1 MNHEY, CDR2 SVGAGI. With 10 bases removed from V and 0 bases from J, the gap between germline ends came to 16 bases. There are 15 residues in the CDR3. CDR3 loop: CATWRGPGSGNTIYF. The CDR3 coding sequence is TGTGCCACCTGGAGGGGTCCGGGCTCTGGAAACACCATATATTTT.

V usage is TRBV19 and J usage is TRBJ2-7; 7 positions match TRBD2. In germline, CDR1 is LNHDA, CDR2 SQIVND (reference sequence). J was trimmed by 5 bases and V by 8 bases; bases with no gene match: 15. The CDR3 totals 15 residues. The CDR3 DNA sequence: TGTGCCAGTTCGGGAGGAGTGACTGGCCTAAACGAGCAGTACTTC. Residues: CASSGGVTGLNEQYF.

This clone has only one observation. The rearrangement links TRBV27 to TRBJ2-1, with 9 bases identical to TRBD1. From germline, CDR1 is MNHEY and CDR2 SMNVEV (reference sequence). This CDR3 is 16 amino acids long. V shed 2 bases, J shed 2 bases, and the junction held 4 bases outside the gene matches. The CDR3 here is CASSLSGTGTYNEQFF. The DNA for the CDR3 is TGTGCCAGCAGTTTAAGTGGGACAGGGACCTACAATGAGCAGTTCTTC.

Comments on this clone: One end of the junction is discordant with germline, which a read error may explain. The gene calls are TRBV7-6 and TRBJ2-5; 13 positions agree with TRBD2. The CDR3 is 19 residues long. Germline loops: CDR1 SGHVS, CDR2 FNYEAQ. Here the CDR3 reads CASSLASGLAGTFQETQYF. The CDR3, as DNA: TGTGCCAGCAGCCTAGCTTCGGGACTAGCGGGAACCTTCCAAGAGACCCAGTACTTC.

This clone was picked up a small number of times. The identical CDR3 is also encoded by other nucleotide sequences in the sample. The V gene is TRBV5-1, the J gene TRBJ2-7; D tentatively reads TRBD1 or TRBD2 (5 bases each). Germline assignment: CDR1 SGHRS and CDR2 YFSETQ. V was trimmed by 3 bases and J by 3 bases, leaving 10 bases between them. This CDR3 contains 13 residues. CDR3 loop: CASSSTGLYEQYF. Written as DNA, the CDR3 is TGCGCCAGCAGCTCGACGGGGCTCTACGAGCAGTACTTC.

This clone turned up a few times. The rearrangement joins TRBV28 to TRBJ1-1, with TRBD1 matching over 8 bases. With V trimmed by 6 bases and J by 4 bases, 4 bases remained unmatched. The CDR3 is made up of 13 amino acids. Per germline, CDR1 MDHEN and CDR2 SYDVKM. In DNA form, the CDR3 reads TGTGCCAGCAGAGGACAGGGTGTCACTGAAGCTTTCTTT. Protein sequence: CASRGQGVTEAFF.

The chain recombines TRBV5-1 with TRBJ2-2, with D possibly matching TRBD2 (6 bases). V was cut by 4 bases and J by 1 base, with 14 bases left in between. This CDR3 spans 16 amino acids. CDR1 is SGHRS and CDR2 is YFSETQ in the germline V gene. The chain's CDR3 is CASSLIPGLNTGELFF. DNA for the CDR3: TGCGCCAGCAGCCTGATTCCGGGACTGAACACCGGGGAGCTGTTTTTT.

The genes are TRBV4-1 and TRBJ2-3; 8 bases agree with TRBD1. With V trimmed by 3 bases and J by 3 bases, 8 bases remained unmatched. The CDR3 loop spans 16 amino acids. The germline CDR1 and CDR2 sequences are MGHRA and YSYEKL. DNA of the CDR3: TGCGCCAGCAGCCACCCGGCAGGGGGCGGGACAGATACGCAGTATTTT. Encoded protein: CASSHPAGGGTDTQYF.